The subject of this entry is one T cell receptor beta chain. Its antigen target is currently unknown. There are no base qualities to consult, and no much larger clone falls within one base. This sample was taken from a study of shared clonotypes between healthy human individuals (dated by TCRdb to 2018 to 2021). Background for the entire study: Two women and a few men aged 18 to 49 years were included in the cohort. For each donor, CD4 naive and CD4 memory were each given three plates, CD8 naive was given two plates, and CD8 memory was given one plate. To estimate repertoire size and how much clonotype sharing occurs between individuals, the study deeply sequenced the blood TCR repertoires of five healthy adults. To increase sequencing depth and limit assay-specific biases, TCR repertoire library preparation and sequencing were carried out by different laboratories using diverse techniques. Leukapheresis yielded between about 0.94 and 10 billion PBMCs per donor. The paper as a whole reports these results and caveats: Larger estimated clonotype richness was generally found for naive subsets than for memory subsets. Pairwise subsampling indicated that sequencing depth was expected to affect the degree of clonotype sharing among donors. The small number of donors limited the genetic and exposure-history diversity represented. Only blood was sampled, and tissue TCR repertoires likely differ from those in blood. Even with the large sequencing depth, rarefaction of the sorted-subset datasets indicated that sequencing was incomplete. Across several donors, approximately 5% of naive CD4, roughly 3.5% of naive CD8, 2% to 2.5% of memory CD4, and approximately 0.4% of memory CD8 clonotypes were shared. Clonotypes shared by all four sorted-subset donors showed higher generation probabilities than non-shared clonotypes.

The donors were healthy, HIV-negative adults who had no recently reported acute infections or vaccinations. Every donor was a Caucasian adult living in Nashville, Tennessee, USA. CD4+ T cells were enriched by magnetic negative selection, after which naive cells were positively selected on CD45RA and the negative fraction was taken as the memory subset. After blood collection by leukapheresis, PBMCs were isolated using Ficoll-Histopaque density gradient centrifugation and then cryopreserved in the vapor phase of liquid nitrogen. Analytical flow cytometry was used to check the purity and quantity of every magnetically sorted T cell population. Genomic DNA was isolated from every sorted fraction and measured by UV absorbance on a Nanodrop 2000c. Using the deep immunoSEQ assay, multiplex PCR amplified TCR CDR3 regions from genomic DNA. For each cell subset, the extracted genomic DNA was distributed evenly across all wells of several immunoSEQ 96-well plates, and each plate served as one replicate. For sorted subsets, 150 to 250 ng of genomic DNA, equivalent to some 30,000 T cell genomes, went into each replicate PCR. The purified libraries were quantified using a Qubit 3.0 fluorometer, sized with a Bioanalyzer 2100, and then quantified again using the KAPA Library Quantification kit. A separate single-read 150-cycle Illumina NextSeq 550 flow cell was used to sequence each immunoSEQ 96-well plate. The paper's data handling went like this. Because the immunoSEQ output included only junctional sequences and no quality scores, the filtering could not be the same as the filtering used for full-length reads. To assign V/J genes and CDR3, sequences were annotated against IMGT germline references using PyIR, a Python wrapper for IgBLAST v1.9. Reads with weak V/J assignments (E-value above 1e-6), missing CDR3, stop codons, out-of-frame junctions, or ambiguous translated residues were removed. V3J clonotypes were defined by identical inferred V gene, J gene, and CDR3 amino acid sequence. The percentage overlap between two repertoires was calculated by dividing the number of shared unique clonotypes by the size of the smaller repertoire. Repertoire richness was assessed with RTK rarefaction, the Chao1 estimator, and Recon v2.1 estimates of unobserved clonotypes. Generation probabilities for all TCRbeta clonotypes obtained by the gDNA method from a handful of donors were computed using OLGA. Here the immuneACCESS table is served through TCRdb, limited to in-frame sequences with V and J called. Missing clones are a known gap in these copies; in checked studies unresolved V genes cover under half, and the rest lacks a known reason. V and J calls and clone size come straight from that table; D and trimming were deduced from the DNA. Present in this sample are about a million clones, around four fifths of which were seen just once. Of the sample, 1.4% to 1.5% falls within the top ten clones.

The CDR3 contains 14 residues, cysteine and phenylalanine counted. Only the CDR3 part of the read is kept: 42 bases, read in frame from the first base. In the germline V gene (reference sequence), CDR1 corresponds to SEHNR and CDR2 to FQNEAQ. The junction shows trimming of 7 bases on V and 5 bases on J, plus 15 bases between the germline ends. The chain is assembled from TRBV7-9 and TRBJ2-1; no D segment can be confidently identified. Input material: memory CD4+ T cells sorted from blood. Interpreted using the paper, the cell subset or site label stands for: CD45RA-negative fraction. This sequence was found in a man aged 18 to 29 in good health. The CDR3 reads CASNPVRVDNEQFF. In nucleotide form, the sequence is TGTGCCAGCAACCCCGTTAGGGTAGACAATGAGCAGTTCTTC.